One and the same sample provided the 23 T cell receptor beta chains below, sequenced in a study of T cell responses to AZD1222 COVID-19 vaccine. Data came from immunoSEQ multiplex PCR; TCRdb stores just in-frame clones and leaves some out. The sample includes tens of thousands of clones, roughly 90% seen only once; the top ten take 6.9%. Sequencing used peripheral blood, obtained 28 days after the second AZD1222 dose. The receptor set was obtained from an adult who received the AZD1222 COVID-19 vaccine.

The chain uses TRBV7-3 and TRBJ2-5, with a weak D call TRBD2 (7 bases). This CDR3 has 13 amino acids. Looked up from germline, CDR1 is SGHTA and CDR2 is FQGTGA. The V gene lost 5 bases and the J gene lost 5 bases, with 12 bases spanning the gap. In DNA, the CDR3 is TGTGCCAGCAGCCGAGGGGGGGATGAGACCCAGTACTTC. Amino acids: CASSRGGDETQYF.

The chain links TRBV9 to TRBJ2-3; D could derive from TRBD1 or TRBD2 (5 bases each). The germline gives CDR1 SGDLS, CDR2 YYNGEE. V lost 7 bases, J lost 2 bases, and 17 bases lay in between. The length of the CDR3 is 15 residues. CDR3 bases: TGTGCCAGCCACCGGGGCGAAACCCTCACAGATACGCAGTATTTT. Protein product: CASHRGETLTDTQYF.

The table lists this clone with a count of one. The CDR3 spells CASSLVVGVDEKLFF. CDR3 coding DNA: TGTGCCAGCAGCTTGGTAGTGGGGGTGGATGAAAAACTGTTTTTT. The rearrangement joins TRBV7-8 to TRBJ1-4; D is perhaps TRBD1 (5 bases). The V gene's germline CDR1 is SGHVS and CDR2 FQNEAQ. V lost 3 bases, J lost 6 bases, and 14 bases lay in between. The CDR3 totals 15 residues. Full variable domain (remainder filled in from reference TRBV7-8 and TRBJ1-4): GAGVSQSPRYKVAKRGQDVALRCDPISGHVSLFWYQQALGQGPEFLTYFQNEAQLDKSGLPSDRFFAERPEGSVSTLKIQRTQQEDSAVYLCASSLVVGVDEKLFFGSGTQLSVL.

The rearrangement joins TRBV7-9 to TRBJ2-4; TRBD2 aligns across 11 bases. Germline CDR1 is SEHNR and CDR2 is FQNEAQ (reference sequence). J gave up 6 bases and V 5 bases, and 9 bases lay outside the gene matches. The CDR3 is made up of 16 amino acids. In nucleotides, the CDR3 is TGTGCCAGCAGCCTGCTGACTAGCGGGATGAGAAACATTCAGTACTTC. Translation: CASSLLTSGMRNIQYF.

The chain couples TRBV28 to TRBJ2-4, with D possibly matching TRBD1 (8 bases). V gave up 2 bases and J gave up 6 bases, with 14 bases separating them. In germline, CDR1 is MDHEN, CDR2 SYDVKM. The CDR3 has 15 amino acids. Written as DNA, the CDR3 is TGTGCCAGCAGTTTAACAGGGGGGGCAGGAAACATTCAGTACTTC. It specifies CASSLTGGAGNIQYF.

The chain couples TRBV6-1 to TRBJ1-2; D uncertain. The CDR3 totals 13 residues. The germline gives CDR1 MNHNS, CDR2 SASEGT. V was clipped by 3 bases and J by 0 bases, with 5 bases between them. The CDR3, as DNA: TGTGCCAGCAGTGACGGGTCTAACTATGGCTACACCTTC. Amino acid sequence: CASSDGSNYGYTF.

This clone was recorded once. This chain joins TRBV19 and TRBJ2-1; a weak D match, TRBD2 (6 bases). Germline CDR1 LNHDA, CDR2 SQIVND (reference sequence). The CDR3 spans 16 residues. The ends were cut back, 3 bases at V and 2 bases at J, with 14 bases in the middle. The CDR3, as DNA: TGTGCCAGTAGTATGGGGGGATGGGCGCCCTACAATGAGCAGTTCTTC. It encodes CASSMGGWAPYNEQFF.

This clone was detected only a few times. The V call is TRBV3-1 (or the pseudogene TRBV3-2), the J call TRBJ2-1; no definite D call. Germline CDR1 reads LGHDT; CDR2 reads YNNKEL (reference sequence). V was clipped by 1 base and J by 7 bases, with 5 bases between them. The length of the CDR3 is 12 residues. The CDR3 DNA reads TGTGCCAGCAGCCAAGCGTGGAATGAGCAGTTCTTC. Translation: CASSQAWNEQFF.

The chain has TRBV5-1 and TRBJ2-7; D perhaps matches TRBD1 (5 bases). There are 17 residues in the CDR3. V was cut by 1 base and J by 0 bases, with 17 bases left in between. Germline-derived CDR1 and CDR2 are SGHRS and YFSETQ. DNA of the CDR3: TGCGCCAGCAGCTTGTTGTTGAAGGGGATGGGCTCCTACGAGCAGTACTTC. This gives the protein CASSLLLKGMGSYEQYF.

The chain employs TRBV19 and TRBJ2-1; 10 nucleotides align to TRBD1. This CDR3 contains 17 residues. V lost 3 bases, J lost 5 bases, and 10 bases stayed unmatched. CDR1 and CDR2 (germline): LNHDA, SQIVND (reference sequence). CDR3 residues: CASSILSIGTGDNEQFF. The CDR3 DNA reads as TGTGCCAGTAGTATCCTAAGCATCGGGACAGGGGACAATGAGCAGTTCTTC.

This clone came up once. This chain uses TRBV7-8 with TRBJ2-3; 9 bases align to TRBD2. The CDR3 loop spans 18 amino acids. Germline values: CDR1 SGHVS, CDR2 FQNEAQ. Germline trimming cut 5 bases from V and 5 bases from J; bases unmatched to any gene: 17. The CDR3 DNA is TGTGCCAGCAGCGACCCTTGGACCCGCCTAGCGGGGAGAGATACGCAGTATTTT. Translating gives CASSDPWTRLAGRDTQYF.

The rearrangement links TRBV2 to TRBJ1-6, with TRBD1 matching over 7 bases. Germline CDR1 is SNHLY and CDR2 is FYNNEI. J gave up 0 bases and V 6 bases, and 5 bases lay outside the gene matches. The CDR3 sequence is 16 residues long. The CDR3 region has the DNA TGTGCCAGCAGAGGGGACAGCAGCTCCTATAATTCACCCCTCCACTTT. Translated, it gives CASRGDSSSYNSPLHF.

The gene calls are TRBV11-2 and TRBJ1-1; D may be TRBD1 (5 bases). The CDR3 runs to 13 residues. Germline assignment: CDR1 SGHAT and CDR2 FQNNGV. The germline V and J ends were trimmed by 3 bases and 10 bases, with 15 bases remaining between them. The CDR3 coding sequence is TGTGCCAGCAGCTTGGGGGGAAATATTGGAGCTTTCTTT. This codes for CASSLGGNIGAFF.

This clone was counted a single time. The chain joins TRBV28 to TRBJ2-7; possibly TRBD2 for D (6 bases). Germline V CDR1 and CDR2: MDHEN, SYDVKM. The germline V and J ends were trimmed by 4 bases and 3 bases, with 25 bases remaining between them. This CDR3 region has 18 residues. In DNA, the CDR3 is TGTGCCAGCAGTTATTCGAACGGGGTATGGGGGGACTTCTACGAGCAGTACTTC. Encoded protein: CASSYSNGVWGDFYEQYF.

The chain combines TRBV9 with TRBJ2-2; 9 bases are shared with TRBD2. The CDR3 has 16 residues. Germline V gene data show CDR1 as SGDLS and CDR2 as YYNGEE. The V and J ends lost 4 bases and 5 bases, in that order; junction bases with no gene match: 9. Here the CDR3 reads CASSTSGLAGTGELFF. The CDR3, as DNA: TGTGCCAGCAGCACAAGTGGGCTAGCGGGGACCGGGGAGCTGTTTTTT. The whole variable domain, filled in from reference TRBV9 and TRBJ2-2, reads DSGVTQTPKHLITATGQRVTLRCSPRSGDLSVYWYQQSLDQGLQFLIQYYNGEERAKGNILERFSAQQFPDLHSELNLSSLELGDSALYFCASSTSGLAGTGELFFGEGSRLTVL.

The V and J genes are TRBV6-9 and TRBJ1-1; TRBD1 matches at 12 bases. Germline V CDR1 and CDR2: MNHGY, SVAAGI. This CDR3 comprises 19 residues. V was pared by 7 bases and J by 5 bases, with 20 bases of the junction left unmatched. CDR3 sequence reads: CASIPGTGGLFSTGTEAFF. In DNA, the CDR3 is TGTGCCAGCATCCCCGGGACAGGGGGCCTTTTTTCTACGGGAACTGAAGCTTTCTTT.

The rearrangement links TRBV4-2 to TRBJ1-1; TRBD1 is a possible D gene (5 bases). The germline V and J ends were trimmed by 0 bases and 6 bases, with 14 bases remaining between them. Germline CDR1 reads LGHNA; CDR2 reads YNFKEQ. This CDR3 contains 15 residues. CDR3 residues: CASSQDLRGYAEAFF. In DNA form, the CDR3 reads TGTGCCAGCAGCCAAGACCTACGGGGGTATGCTGAAGCTTTCTTT.

The chain combines TRBV19 with TRBJ1-1; 7 bases are a match to TRBD1. The J segment lost 1 base and the V segment lost 8 bases, leaving 1 base of the junction unmatched. CDR3 size: 12 residues. Per germline, CDR1 LNHDA and CDR2 SQIVND (reference sequence). The CDR3 is CASSGGNTEAFF. Written as DNA, the CDR3 is TGTGCCAGTTCAGGGGGGAACACTGAAGCTTTCTTT.

The chain joins TRBV5-5 to TRBJ1-4; TRBD1 matches 7 bases. CDR3 size: 14 residues. Germline V gene sequence: CDR1 SGHKS, CDR2 YYEKEE (reference sequence). Trimming took 5 bases from V and 7 from J; bases not matched to a gene: 8. CDR3 loop: CASSHPGGSEKLFF. CDR3 in DNA: TGTGCCAGCAGTCACCCAGGGGGTAGTGAAAAACTGTTTTTT.

This clone was counted only a few times. V and J are TRBV19 and TRBJ2-1; a possible D gene is TRBD1 (6 bases). The CDR3 covers 14 residues. The germline V and J ends were trimmed by 4 bases and 7 bases, with 14 bases remaining between them. Germline V gene sequence: CDR1 LNHDA, CDR2 SQIVND (reference sequence). This CDR3 is CASSNVGTKNEQFF. In DNA, the CDR3 is TGTGCCAGTAGTAATGTGGGGACAAAAAATGAGCAGTTCTTC.

This sequence joins TRBV7-9 and TRBJ2-7; the match to TRBD2 covers 8 bases. The CDR3 is made up of 15 amino acids. Germline V lookup: CDR1 SEHNR, CDR2 FQNEAQ (reference sequence). With V trimmed by 4 bases and J by 3 bases, 8 bases remained unmatched. The CDR3 DNA reads TGTGCCAGCAGCTCCCGTTTTGCGGGGGGCTACGAGCAGTACTTC. As protein: CASSSRFAGGYEQYF.

V is TRBV11-3 and J is TRBJ2-5; either TRBD1 or TRBD2 may supply D (5 bases each). This CDR3 comprises 15 residues. Germline V lookup: CDR1 SGHNT, CDR2 YENEEA. The V gene lost 5 bases and the J gene lost 2 bases, with 15 bases spanning the gap. In DNA, the CDR3 is TGTGCCAGCAGCCGTAGGGGTGGGAGTCAAGAGACCCAGTACTTC. This codes for CASSRRGGSQETQYF.

This chain uses TRBV7-2 with TRBJ1-6, with D maybe TRBD1 (5 bases). CDR1 and CDR2 (germline): SGHTA, FQGNSA. The CDR3 spans 14 residues. Trimming pared 1 base from V and 10 bases from J, leaving 11 bases between. DNA of the CDR3: TGTGCCAGCAGCTTAGGCCAGGGCTGGTCACCCCTCCACTTT. This translates into CASSLGQGWSPLHF. The whole variable domain, remainder taken from reference TRBV7-2 and TRBJ1-6, is GAGVSQSPSNKVTEKGKDVELRCDPISGHTALYWYRQSLGQGLEFLIYFQGNSAPDKSGLPSDRFSAERTGGSVSTLTIQRTQQEDSAVYLCASSLGQGWSPLHFGNGTRLTVT.